The 9 T cell receptor beta chains reported below all come from one sample, sequenced in a study of human T cells and chemical hapten exposure. The time point was: patch test 1, 2 weeks after DPC sensitization. Treatment defined: therapeutic diphenylcyclopropenone sensitization with weekly scalp DPC. TCRdb recomputed calls from the RACE reads with MiXCR, one row per CDR3 protein. This table has 45,000 to 70,000 distinct CDR3 sequences, about 9.3% appearing once. Here the sequenced sample was whole blood, taken in connection with sensitization to the hapten diphenylcyclopropenone (DPC). The origin of the receptors is a woman in her thirties or forties with alopecia areata. Some clones in this sample may be carry-over from other donors' samples.

The chain recombines TRBV9 with TRBJ2-1; 7 bases are shared with TRBD2. V shed 4 bases and J 0 bases; nucleotides not matched to a gene: 10. The germline CDR1 and CDR2 sequences are SGDLS and YYNGEE. This CDR3 has 17 amino acids. CDR3 residues: CASSHMGGFSSYNEQFF. CDR3 nucleotide sequence: TGTGCCAGCAGCCATATGGGGGGGTTCAGCTCCTACAATGAGCAGTTCTTC.

This clonotype came up many times. The rearrangement joins TRBV11-2 to TRBJ2-5; TRBD2 might be the D (5 bases). There are 14 residues in the CDR3. CDR1 is SGHAT, CDR2 FQNNGV, per germline. V was pared by 5 bases and J by 2 bases, with 12 bases between. CDR3 coding DNA: TGTGCCAGCAGCAGACGGACTTCTCAAGAGACCCAGTACTTC. It encodes CASSRRTSQETQYF.

This clonotype was picked up many times. J is TRBJ1-5 and V is TRBV18; 7 bases line up with TRBD1. Trimming took 1 base from V and 5 from J; bases not matched to a gene: 2. Germline CDR1 and CDR2: KGHSH and LQKENI. The CDR3 sequence is 14 residues long. CDR3 loop: CASSPLRGHQPQHF. In nucleotides, the CDR3 is TGTGCCAGCTCACCACTGAGGGGGCATCAGCCCCAGCATTTT.

This clonotype appeared many times. The J gene is TRBJ2-1, the V gene TRBV7-6; 9 bases fit TRBD2. Germline V gene data show CDR1 as SGHVS and CDR2 as FNYEAQ. V shed 8 bases and J 2 bases; nucleotides not matched to a gene: 7. The CDR3 runs 15 residues. In DNA, the CDR3 is TGTGCCAGCCGATCGGCGGGGGGGCCCTACAATGAGCAGTTCTTC. Its protein is CASRSAGGPYNEQFF.

This clonotype occurred many times. J is TRBJ2-5 and V is TRBV11-3; D gene uncertain. V gave up 0 bases and J gave up 6 bases, with 5 bases separating them. This CDR3 is 12 amino acids long. Germline V lookup: CDR1 SGHNT, CDR2 YENEEA. The CDR3 sequence is CASSLDRKTQYF. The CDR3 DNA is TGTGCCAGCAGCTTAGATCGAAAGACCCAGTACTTC.

This clonotype was observed many times. The V gene is TRBV18, the J gene TRBJ2-7, with a weak D call TRBD1 (6 bases). The CDR3 length is 16 residues. Trimming took off 3 bases at V and 6 bases at J, with 21 bases between the two ends. The germline CDR1 and CDR2 sequences are KGHSH and LQKENI. The CDR3 DNA reads as TGTGCCAGCTCACCGCAAGCCCGGCAGGGGCGCAGCGAGCAGTACTTC. Amino acids: CASSPQARQGRSEQYF.

This clonotype has only a few counts. V usage is TRBV20-1 and J usage is TRBJ2-1; TRBD2 aligns across 10 bases. V was pared by 4 bases and J by 9 bases, with 30 bases of the junction left unmatched. CDR3 size: 21 residues. Germline loops: CDR1 DFQATT, CDR2 SNEGSKA (reference sequence). The CDR3 region is CSATVLASRRGLAGALGEQFF. The CDR3, as DNA: TGCAGTGCTACCGTTCTCGCTAGCCGGCGGGGTCTAGCGGGGGCACTGGGTGAGCAGTTCTTC.

In this sample, this clonotype turned up a few times. The DNA of the CDR3 is TGTGCCAGCAGCCCGAAGGGGACTGAAGCTTTCTTT. It yields the protein CASSPKGTEAFF. V is TRBV3-1 and J is TRBJ1-1; a possible D gene is TRBD1 (5 bases). The germline CDR1 and CDR2 sequences are LGHDT and YNNKEL (reference sequence). With 4 bases removed from V and 5 bases from J, the gap between germline ends came to 8 bases. The CDR3 length is 12 residues.

This clonotype was seen many times. The chain combines TRBV5-1 with TRBJ2-3, with TRBD2 identical over 9 bases. V lost 3 bases, J lost 9 bases, and 11 bases stayed unmatched. CDR3 length: 15 residues. CDR1 and CDR2 (germline): SGHRS, YFSETQ. The CDR3 bases are TGCGCCAGCAGCTCCGCGGGGGGGCCAACGGAGACGCAGTATTTT. Its protein is CASSSAGGPTETQYF.